These T cell receptor beta chains were read from a single sample in a study of T-cell reconstitution after alpha-beta-depleted transplantation in children. TCRdb ran MiXCR on the PCR reads and lists one entry per CDR3 protein. The sample contains around 300,000 distinct CDR3 sequences, over 9.5% of which appear only once. This material consisted of PBMCs, taken before TCRalphabeta/CD19-depleted stem cell transplant. These receptors were collected from a boy under three years old with acute myeloid leukemia, due to receive a stem cell transplant. The CDR3 runs from the conserved cysteine through the conserved F or W. D genes are given only for firm matches. Only part of the rows carry a size: once, few, many, or a class if the clone is expanded.

V	size	D	J	CDR3	DNA
TRBV5-6	NA	NA	TRBJ2-7	CASSLARHVGSYEQYF	TGTGCCAGCAGCTTGGCCCGCCACGTGGGTTCCTACGAGCAGTACTTC
TRBV6-5	few	TRBD2	TRBJ2-7	CASSTKRGGPYEQYF	TGTGCCAGCAGTACAAAGCGGGGGGGACCCTACGAGCAGTACTTC
TRBV15	many	NA	TRBJ2-7	CATSRDRGNYEQYF	TGTGCCACCAGCAGAGATAGGGGCAACTACGAGCAGTACTTC
TRBV4-2	NA	TRBD1	TRBJ2-6	CASSLWDRDPSGANVLTF	TGTGCCAGCAGCCTTTGGGACAGGGATCCCTCTGGGGCCAACGTCCTGACTTTC
TRBV28	many	NA	TRBJ1-1	CASTGGGTEAFF	TGTGCCAGCACCGGGGGGGGCACTGAAGCTTTCTTT
TRBV7-8	many	TRBD2	TRBJ2-7	CASSLAGTSGIKQYF	TGTGCCAGCAGCTTAGCCGGGACTAGCGGGATTAAGCAGTACTTC
TRBV5-8	many	TRBD2	TRBJ2-7	CASSRTSGSVEQYF	TGTGCCAGCAGCCGGACTAGCGGGAGTGTTGAGCAGTACTTC
TRBV12-3/TRBV12-4	NA	NA	TRBJ2-7	CASSSGDRSTYEQYF	TGTGCCAGCAGTTCAGGAGACAGGAGTACCTACGAGCAGTACTTC
TRBV28	once	NA	TRBJ2-7	CASSPWDREQYF	TGTGCCAGCAGCCCGTGGGACCGCGAGCAGTACTTC
TRBV6-2/TRBV6-3	NA	NA	TRBJ2-2	CASSRRGTLSQVAGELFF	TGTGCCAGCAGTCGTCGGGGGACTCTCAGCCAAGTGGCCGGGGAGCTGTTTTTT
TRBV10-3	NA	NA	TRBJ2-5	CAISLDWGRMGQRGTQYF	TGTGCCATCAGTTTAGATTGGGGCCGGATGGGCCAGCGCGGGACCCAGTACTTC
TRBV20-1	many	NA	TRBJ1-5	CSASRGGGNQPQHF	TGCAGTGCTAGCAGGGGCGGTGGCAATCAGCCCCAGCATTTT
TRBV7-9	many	TRBD1	TRBJ1-4	CASSPGQGAVAEKLFF	TGTGCCAGCAGCCCCGGACAGGGGGCGGTGGCTGAAAAACTGTTTTTT
TRBV12-3/TRBV12-4	NA	NA	TRBJ1-2	CACCMSPGPKSLNYGYTF	TGTGCCTGCTGTATGAGCCCGGGACCAAAATCTTTAAACTATGGCTACACCTTC
TRBV2	many	NA	TRBJ2-7	CASSDYTTDEQYF	TGTGCCAGCAGTGACTACACCACGGACGAGCAGTACTTC
TRBV5-1	many	TRBD1	TRBJ1-1	CASSWTGANTEAFF	TGCGCCAGCAGCTGGACAGGGGCGAACACTGAAGCTTTCTTT
TRBV12-3/TRBV12-4	many	NA	TRBJ2-7	CASSFGTPSYEQYF	TGTGCCAGCAGTTTCGGAACCCCTTCCTACGAGCAGTACTTC
TRBV27	few	NA	TRBJ2-7	CASSFSLSSYEQYF	TGTGCCAGCAGTTTCTCGCTTAGCTCCTACGAGCAGTACTTC
TRBV20-1	many	NA	TRBJ2-3	CSARDGAGTQYF	TGCAGTGCTAGAGATGGCGCGGGAACGCAGTATTTT
TRBV7-9	many	TRBD1	TRBJ1-1	CASSRDRVNTEAFF	TGTGCCAGCAGCCGGGACAGAGTGAACACTGAAGCTTTCTTT
TRBV5-1	many	NA	TRBJ1-3	CASRQGRSGNTIYF	TGCGCCAGCCGCCAGGGCAGATCTGGAAACACCATATATTTT
TRBV4-3	many	NA	TRBJ2-1	CASSQFGGNYNEQFF	TGCGCCAGCAGCCAATTCGGCGGGAACTACAATGAGCAGTTCTTC
TRBV14	many	NA	TRBJ2-7	CASSQGGGIKQYF	TGTGCCAGCAGCCAGGGCGGCGGGATAAAGCAGTACTTC
TRBV29-1	many	NA	TRBJ1-1	CSVLGRVNTEAFF	TGCAGCGTCCTGGGACGGGTGAACACTGAAGCTTTCTTT
TRBV10-3	few	NA	TRBJ1-1	CAISDRVSGEAFF	TGTGCCATCAGTGACAGGGTCTCGGGTGAAGCTTTCTTT
TRBV10-3	many	TRBD2	TRBJ2-1	CAISALAGRISYNEQFF	TGTGCCATCAGTGCACTAGCGGGTCGAATCTCCTACAATGAGCAGTTCTTC
TRBV5-1	many	TRBD1	TRBJ2-7	CASSSQGVASSYEQYF	TGCGCCAGCAGCTCCCAGGGGGTTGCCTCCTCCTACGAGCAGTACTTC
TRBV19	few	TRBD1	TRBJ1-2	CATTQGQGEYYGYTF	TGTGCCACCACACAGGGACAGGGGGAGTATTATGGCTACACCTTC
TRBV11-2	NA	TRBD2	TRBJ2-6	CASSLEGLVSSGANVLTF	TGTGCCAGCAGCTTAGAAGGACTAGTGAGCTCTGGGGCCAACGTCCTGACTTTC
TRBV6-5	NA	TRBD2	TRBJ2-5	CASSSGVAGQETQYF	TGTGCCAGCAGTTCCGGAGTAGCGGGTCAAGAGACCCAGTACTTC
TRBV24-1	many	NA	TRBJ2-4	CATSDWDTNIQYF	TGTGCCACCAGTGATTGGGACACAAACATTCAGTACTTC
TRBV12-3/TRBV12-4	many	NA	TRBJ1-5	CASSPRVNQPQHF	TGTGCCAGCAGTCCCCGAGTAAATCAGCCCCAGCATTTT
TRBV5-1	few	TRBD2	TRBJ2-1	CASSPTPSGSQGNEQFF	TGCGCCAGCAGCCCTACTCCTAGCGGGAGTCAGGGCAATGAGCAGTTCTTC
TRBV4-3	many	NA	TRBJ2-1	CASSQAGRSYNEQFF	TGCGCCAGCAGCCAAGCTGGACGCAGCTACAATGAGCAGTTCTTC
TRBV6-4	many	NA	TRBJ2-3	CASSPTYLGADTQYF	TGTGCCAGCAGTCCCACCTACCTAGGAGCAGATACGCAGTATTTT
TRBV11-2	many	TRBD2	TRBJ2-1	CASSPPLAGNEQFF	TGTGCCAGCAGCCCCCCCCTAGCGGGCAATGAGCAGTTCTTC
TRBV5-1	many	NA	TRBJ2-2	CASSLGGDPNTGELFF	TGCGCCAGCAGCTTGGGGGGGGACCCGAACACCGGGGAGCTGTTTTTT
TRBV20-1	NA	TRBD2	TRBJ2-1	CSARDRLAGGLYNEQFF	TGCAGTGCTAGAGACAGACTAGCGGGAGGCCTATACAATGAGCAGTTCTTC
TRBV3-1	many	NA	TRBJ1-5	CASSPDSGVAQHF	TGTGCCAGCAGCCCGGACAGTGGCGTGGCCCAGCATTTT
TRBV25-1	many	NA	TRBJ2-7	CASSESPNPLSGEQYF	TGTGCCAGCAGTGAATCCCCGAACCCCCTATCAGGAGAGCAGTACTTC
TRBV18	many	NA	TRBJ2-3	CASSRDTDTQYF	TGTGCCAGCTCACGAGACACAGATACGCAGTATTTT
TRBV12-3/TRBV12-4	NA	NA	TRBJ2-3	CASSPRGHRGGTDTQYF	TGTGCCAGCAGTCCCCGCGGCCACAGGGGAGGAACAGATACGCAGTATTTT